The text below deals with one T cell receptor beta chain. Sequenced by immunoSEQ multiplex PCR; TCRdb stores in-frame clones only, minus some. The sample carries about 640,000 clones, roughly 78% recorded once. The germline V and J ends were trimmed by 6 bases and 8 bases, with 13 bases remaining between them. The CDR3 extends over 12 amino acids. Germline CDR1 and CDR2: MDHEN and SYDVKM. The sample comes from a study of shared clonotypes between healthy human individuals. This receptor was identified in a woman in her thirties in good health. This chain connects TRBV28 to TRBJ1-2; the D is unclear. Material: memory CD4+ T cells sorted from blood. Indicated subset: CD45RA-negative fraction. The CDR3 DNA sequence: TGTGCCAGCAGATCCGACCCGAGAGGCTACACCTTC. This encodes CASRSDPRGYTF.